This T cell receptor (beta chain) was found in a study of T cells in Graves' hyperthyroidism and ophthalmopathy. This CDR3 contains 16 residues. Germline CDR1 MNHNS, CDR2 SASEGT. This clonotype has a count of ten or more. The target antigen is unknown. Germline is not matched at one junction end, which may reflect a read error. Patients with uncontrolled infections, other autoimmune diseases, pregnancy or lactation were excluded. PBMCs came from 9 to 10 ml fresh peripheral blood. TCR beta CDR3 regions were amplified from RNA. A set of HTBI primers served as the primers for a first-round RT-PCR of the TCR CDR3. Via MiXCR, TCRdb re-called the multiplex PCR reads, giving one row per CDR3 protein. The sample includes some 360,000 distinct CDR3 sequences, about a sixth of them seen just once. The study, taken as a whole, reports: Most expanded thyroid clonotypes above 0.001 recurred in blood. Through a model of 13 V-J features, ophthalmopathy was separated from stable hyperthyroidism.

Sequenced material: blood. The clonotype was recovered from a woman in her forties with Graves' ophthalmopathy. V is TRBV6-1 and J is TRBJ1-5; no reliable D call. CDR3 coding DNA: TGTGCCAGCAGTGAAGGACGATTGGGGAACAATCAGCCCCGGCATTTT. Protein sequence: CASSEGRLGNNQPRHF.